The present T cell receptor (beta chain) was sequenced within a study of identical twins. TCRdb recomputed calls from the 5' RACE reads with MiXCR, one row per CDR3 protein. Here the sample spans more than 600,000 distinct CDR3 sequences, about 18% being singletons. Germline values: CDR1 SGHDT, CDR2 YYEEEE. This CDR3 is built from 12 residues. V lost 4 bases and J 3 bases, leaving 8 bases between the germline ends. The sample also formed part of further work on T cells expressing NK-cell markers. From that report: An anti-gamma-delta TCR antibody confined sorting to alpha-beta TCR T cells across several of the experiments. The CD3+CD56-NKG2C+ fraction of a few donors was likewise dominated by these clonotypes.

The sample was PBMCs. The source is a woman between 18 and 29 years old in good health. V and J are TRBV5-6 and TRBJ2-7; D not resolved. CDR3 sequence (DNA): TGTGCCAGCAGCCTCGAGATCTACGAGCAGTACTTC. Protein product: CASSLEIYEQYF. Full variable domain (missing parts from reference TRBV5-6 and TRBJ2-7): DAGVTQSPTHLIKTRGQQVTLRCSPKSGHDTVSWYQQALGQGPQFIFQYYEEEERQRGNFPDRFSGHQFPNYSSELNVNALLLGDSALYLCASSLEIYEQYFGPGTRLTVT.